Listed below are T cell receptor beta chains from one sample, sequenced in a study of beta chain features in type 1 diabetes. Profiling relied on immunoSEQ multiplex PCR, and the TCRdb table lists in-frame clones only, not all of them. The sample consists of under 950,000 clones, roughly 17% of them appearing once. The sequenced material came from naive CD4+ T cells from blood. The receptors originated from a woman aged 18-29 years in good health. The CDR3 runs from the conserved cysteine through the conserved F or W. The D gene is left open where the match is weak. The size entry is marked missing in some rows and otherwise reads once, few, many or a size class.

few	TRBD2	TRBJ2-1	TRBV5-6	TGTGCCAGCAGCCCAACTAGCGGGAGATCGCATGAGCAGTTCTTC	CASSPTSGRSHEQFF
-	-	TRBJ2-4	TRBV5-8	TGTGCCAGCAGCGGTGGGGTACAGTCAATGGCCAAAAACATTCAGTACTTC	CASSGGVQSMAKNIQYF
-	TRBD1	TRBJ1-1	TRBV19	TGTGCCAGTAGTAGGACAGGGACGGGGATAAACACTGAAGCTTTCTTT	CASSRTGTGINTEAFF
-	TRBD2	TRBJ2-5	TRBV28	TGTGCCAGCAGTTTATGGCGGGCTAGCGGGCCTCAAGAGACCCAGTACTTC	CASSLWRASGPQETQYF
-	TRBD1	TRBJ1-2	TRBV28	TGTGCCAGCAACCCGGGACAGGGGGCCGTTAACTATGGCTACACCTTC	CASNPGQGAVNYGYTF
-	-	TRBJ2-1	TRBV19	TGTGCCAGTAGTAGACAGGCATACAATGAGCAGTTCTTC	CASSRQAYNEQFF
few	TRBD1	TRBJ1-2	TRBV25-1	TGTGCCAGCAGTGTAGGACAGGGAGTCACCTATGGCTACACCTTC	CASSVGQGVTYGYTF
-	TRBD2	TRBJ2-7	TRBV11-1	TGTGCCAGCAGCCCAAAAACTAGGACTAGCGGCTCCTACGAGCAGTACTTC	CASSPKTRTSGSYEQYF
few	-	TRBJ2-3	TRBV4-2	TGTGCCAGCAGCCAAGATTTGGGGGGAGGAGATACGCAGTATTTT	CASSQDLGGGDTQYF
-	-	TRBJ2-2	TRBV2	TGTGCCAGCAGTGTAGAGTCCGTTTCCAACACCGGGGAGCTGTTTTTT	CASSVESVSNTGELFF
-	TRBD1	TRBJ1-1	TRBV7-9	TGTGCCAGCAGCGAGAGGGGGCCCAACACTGAAGCTTTCTTT	CASSERGPNTEAFF
few	-	TRBJ1-2	TRBV10-3	TGTGCCATCAGTGAGTCGATCGGGGTCGGTGGCTACACCTTC	CAISESIGVGGYTF
few	TRBD1	TRBJ2-5	TRBV6-5	TGTGCCAGCACCCCGGGACAGGGGCTTCGGCCCCACTTC	CASTPGQGLRPHF
-	TRBD1	TRBJ1-5	TRBV6-5	TGTGCCAGCAGTTACTCCGACAGGGAGCAGCCCCAGCATTTT	CASSYSDREQPQHF
-	-	TRBJ1-2	TRBV15	TGTGCCACCAGCAGAGATCGGGCAGGATCCGTTTATGGCTACACCTTC	CATSRDRAGSVYGYTF
-	TRBD2	TRBJ2-3	TRBV15	TGTGCCACCAGCAGAGGAGCGGGATCGGTCGATACGCAGTATTTT	CATSRGAGSVDTQYF
few	-	TRBJ2-5	TRBV10-3	TGTGCCATCAGTTCCGAACAGAAGGAGACCCAGTACTTC	CAISSEQKETQYF
-	TRBD1	TRBJ2-5	TRBV6-4	TGTGCCAGCAGCAACCGGGACAGGGATCCGTACTTC	CASSNRDRDPYF
few	TRBD1	TRBJ1-5	TRBV7-2	TGTGCCAGCAGCCTAAGGTTGGGACAGGCGAATCAGCCCCAGCATTTT	CASSLRLGQANQPQHF
-	-	TRBJ2-3	TRBV7-2	TGTGCCAGCAGCTTAGCAACCACAGGGACAGATACGCAGTATTTT	CASSLATTGTDTQYF
few	-	TRBJ2-3	TRBV7-9	TGTGCCAGCAGCCTGGGGTCGGCAGGGGGGGATACGCAGTATTTT	CASSLGSAGGDTQYF
few	-	TRBJ1-5	TRBV19	TGTGCCAGTAGTATAACACAAAGGGACAATCAGCCCCAGCATTTT	CASSITQRDNQPQHF
-	-	TRBJ2-2	TRBV27	TGTGCCACGAGTGGGACACGGAACACCGGGGAGCTGTTTTTT	CATSGTRNTGELFF
-	TRBD2	TRBJ2-1	TRBV6-5	TGTGCCAGCACCCTAGGGCGGGAGGGATACAATGAGCAGTTCTTC	CASTLGREGYNEQFF
-	-	TRBJ1-1	TRBV28	TGTGCCAGCAGGAAGCAGGGACGGCCGACTTTCTTT	CASRKQGRPTFF
-	-	TRBJ2-1	TRBV9	TGTGCCAGCAGCGTAGAGCGGGGGGACAGGCTAGTGGCCTACAATGAGCAGTTCTTC	CASSVERGDRLVAYNEQFF
-	-	TRBJ2-3	TRBV18	TGTGCCAGCTCGCTTCGGGCCGACACAGATACGCAGTATTTT	CASSLRADTDTQYF
-	TRBD1	TRBJ1-4	TRBV7-9	TGTGCCAGCAGCAAGGGACAGGGCCGAGAAAAACTGTTTTTT	CASSKGQGREKLFF
-	TRBD1	TRBJ1-5	TRBV5-6	TGTGCCAGCAGCCGGACAGGGCACCAGCCCCAGCATTTT	CASSRTGHQPQHF
-	TRBD2	TRBJ2-3	TRBV9	TGTGCCAGTAGCGGGGGGGCCACAGATACGCAGTATTTT	CASSGGATDTQYF
-	TRBD1	TRBJ1-1	TRBV6-5	TGTGCCAGCAGTGCACAGGGGGCGGACACTGAAGCTTTCTTT	CASSAQGADTEAFF
few	-	TRBJ1-1	TRBV6-6	TGTGCCATTCAAAGCCCGACGGCTGAAGCTTTCTTT	CAIQSPTAEAFF
-	-	TRBJ1-1	TRBV11-1	TGTGCCAGCAGCTTACAGGGCCCGAGGACTGAAGCTTTCTTT	CASSLQGPRTEAFF
-	-	TRBJ2-5	TRBV25-1	TGTGCCAGCAGTGAATGGACGGGAGAGACCCAGTACTTC	CASSEWTGETQYF
few	-	TRBJ2-1	TRBV6-1	TGTGCCAGCAGTACCATCGGGAATGAGCAGTTCTTC	CASSTIGNEQFF
-	-	TRBJ1-4	TRBV7-2	TGTGCCAGCAGCTTAGAACCCAGCATCCGAAAACTGTTTTTT	CASSLEPSIRKLFF
few	-	TRBJ2-1	TRBV7-6	TGTGCCAGCAGCTTAGGGCAGAGACGAGACAATGAGCAGTTCTTC	CASSLGQRRDNEQFF
-	-	TRBJ1-1	TRBV11-2	TGTGCCAGCAGCTTTGGGGCCGGCACTGAAGCTTTCTTT	CASSFGAGTEAFF
few	-	TRBJ1-1	TRBV11-1	TGTGCCAGCAGCTTCGGTTGGGGACACCTCGACACTGAAGCTTTCTTT	CASSFGWGHLDTEAFF
few	-	TRBJ2-2	TRBV27	TGTGCTTCGCGGCAGAGTCGAACTAAGATCACCGGGGAGCTGTTTTTT	CASRQSRTKITGELFF
few	-	TRBJ1-5	TRBV6-1	TGTGCCAGCAGTGAAGCGGGCTTGACAGGTCGTCGGCCCCAGCATTTT	CASSEAGLTGRRPQHF
-	-	TRBJ2-5	TRBV7-2	TGTGCCAGCAGCAGAGGGAACGGTTACCAAGAGACCCAGTACTTC	CASSRGNGYQETQYF
-	TRBD2	TRBJ2-1	TRBV4-3	TGCGCCAGCAGCCGACCCAGTTCTAGCGGGAGGGATCACAATGAGCAGTTCTTC	CASSRPSSSGRDHNEQFF
-	-	TRBJ2-5	TRBV7-2	TGTGCCAGCAGCTTAGTGAGCCTCCAAGAGACCCAGTACTTC	CASSLVSLQETQYF
-	-	TRBJ2-2	TRBV19	TGTGCCAGTAGGTGGGGGGCCCTCGGGGAGCTGTTTTTT	CASRWGALGELFF
-	-	TRBJ2-7	TRBV20-1	TGCAGTGCTAGCCTTGGGAGGGAGCAGTACTTC	CSASLGREQYF
few	TRBD1	TRBJ1-5	TRBV7-9	TGTGCCAGCAGCTTAGCGGGGACAGGCAATCAGCCCCAGCATTTT	CASSLAGTGNQPQHF
-	TRBD1	TRBJ1-4	TRBV4-2	TGTGCCAGCAGCCCGACGACAGGGCGGCCTAATGAAAAACTGTTTTTT	CASSPTTGRPNEKLFF
-	-	TRBJ2-1	TRBV19	TGTGCCAGTAGCCGTTCGGTCCTAATGGATGGTGAGCAGTTCTTC	CASSRSVLMDGEQFF
few	TRBD1	TRBJ2-5	TRBV5-1	TGCGCCAGCAGCCAGGGACAGGGGAAAGAGACCCAGTACTTC	CASSQGQGKETQYF
-	-	TRBJ1-2	TRBV28	TGTGCCAGCAGTTCCCCCGGGCCCTATGGCTACACCTTC	CASSSPGPYGYTF
-	-	TRBJ2-5	TRBV5-5	TGTGCCAGCAGCTTGGAAGTGGTCAGGGTCCAAGAGACCCAGTACTTC	CASSLEVVRVQETQYF
-	TRBD2	TRBJ2-3	TRBV7-3	TGTGCCAGCAGCTTGGTCTCACGGGGAGCGGGAAGTGCAGATACGCAGTATTTT	CASSLVSRGAGSADTQYF
few	-	TRBJ2-7	TRBV7-8	TGTGCCAGCAGCCCTACGCGGCGCAGCTCCTACGAGCAGTACTTC	CASSPTRRSSYEQYF
-	-	TRBJ2-4	TRBV5-8	TGTGCCAGCAGCTTGCTGGGTGCCTTAGCCAAAAACATTCAGTACTTC	CASSLLGALAKNIQYF
-	TRBD2	TRBJ2-1	TRBV7-2	TGTGCCAGCAGCTCGACAACTAGCGGGAGGGTCTATGAGCAGTTCTTC	CASSSTTSGRVYEQFF
few	-	TRBJ2-5	TRBV7-2	TGTGCCAGCAGCTTGGGGGTATCAGGAGAGACCCAGTACTTC	CASSLGVSGETQYF
few	TRBD2	TRBJ2-1	TRBV7-3	TGTGCCAGCAGCTTAGCGGGCGGTGCGGGAGTGGGGGATGAGCAGTTCTTC	CASSLAGGAGVGDEQFF
-	TRBD2	TRBJ2-1	TRBV7-3	TGTGCCAGCAGCCCCTCGCCTAGCGGAGAGCAGTTCTTC	CASSPSPSGEQFF
-	TRBD2	TRBJ2-1	TRBV28	TGTGCCAGCAGCTATGCGGGAGGGGCTTACAATGAGCAGTTCTTC	CASSYAGGAYNEQFF